A single sample gave rise to the 23 T cell receptor beta chains below, sequenced in a study of blood T cell repertoires in COVID-19 (TCRdb year 2020). The library was prepared using the immunoSEQ multiplex PCR assay. TCRdb holds this immuneACCESS table with in-frame rearrangements only. Some clones are missing; in checked studies, unresolved V genes explain under half, and the rest has no known cause. The sample table records 220,000 or so clones; 90% of these occur just once. The ten top clones hold about 14% of the sample. Sequencing used PBMCs or T cells enriched from blood (not recorded which). Receptor source: a man aged 30-40 years who had been exposed to COVID-19.

This clone came up once. V and J are TRBV6-6 and TRBJ1-2; possibly TRBD1 for D (5 bases). Germline V lookup: CDR1 MNHNY, CDR2 SVGAGI (reference sequence). V lost 5 bases to trimming and J lost 0 bases, with 13 bases between them. The CDR3 loop spans 15 amino acids. CDR3 sequence (DNA): TGTGCCAGCAGTCTCAGACAGATTACTAACTATGGCTACACCTTC. Its translation is CASSLRQITNYGYTF.

The CDR3: CASSPRGTSQETQYF. The CDR3 DNA sequence: TGTGCCAGCAGCCCCAGAGGGACTAGCCAAGAGACCCAGTACTTC. V gene TRBV7-6 combines with J gene TRBJ2-5; 8 positions agree with TRBD2. V lost 5 bases to trimming and J lost 1 base; unmatched junction nucleotides: 6. CDR3 length equals 15 residues. In germline, CDR1 is SGHVS, CDR2 FNYEAQ.

This rearrangement joins TRBV7-9 to TRBJ2-1; no reliable D call. Germline V gene sequence: CDR1 SEHNR, CDR2 FQNEAQ (reference sequence). Trimming shortened V by 4 bases and J by 10 bases, and 14 bases separated the two germline ends. CDR3 size: 13 residues. This CDR3 reads CASSSQVLYEQFF. The CDR3 region has the DNA TGTGCCAGCAGCTCCCAAGTGCTATACGAGCAGTTCTTC.

In this sample, this clone turned up once. The rearrangement uses TRBV4-2 and TRBJ1-6; D ambiguous. The CDR3 covers 18 residues. The germline CDR1 and CDR2 sequences are LGHNA and YNFKEQ. V lost 0 bases, J lost 10 bases, and 22 bases lay in between. The CDR3 DNA sequence: TGTGCCAGCAGCCAAGATCTGGGAAGCGGGTCGGTTAGGTCACCCCTCCACTTT. It encodes CASSQDLGSGSVRSPLHF.

The rearrangement links TRBV5-4 to TRBJ1-1; 9 bases map to TRBD1. The germline CDR1 and CDR2 sequences are SGHNT and YYREEE (reference sequence). The trim removed 5 bases at V and 3 bases at J, leaving 5 bases unmatched. The CDR3 covers 14 residues. CDR3 nucleotides: TGTGCCAGCAGTGGGGGACAGGGCTACACTGAAGCTTTCTTT. Amino acids: CASSGGQGYTEAFF.

Comments on this clone: This sample includes further DNA sequences coding for the same CDR3. The gene calls are TRBV19 and TRBJ1-1, with D tentatively TRBD1 (5 bases). CDR1 and CDR2 (germline): LNHDA, SQIVND (reference sequence). V gave up 2 bases and J gave up 3 bases, with 7 bases separating them. This CDR3 contains 13 residues. In DNA form, the CDR3 reads TGTGCCAGTAGTATAACAGGAGACACTGAAGCTTTCTTT. It yields the protein CASSITGDTEAFF.

This chain joins TRBV7-3 and TRBJ2-3; D not resolved. Per germline, CDR1 SGHTA and CDR2 FQGTGA. The CDR3 length is 14 residues. Trimming shortened V by 0 bases and J by 1 base, and 5 bases separated the two germline ends. The CDR3 nucleotides are TGTGCCAGCAGCTTAACCCCGGGCACAGATACGCAGTATTTT. Protein sequence: CASSLTPGTDTQYF.

Only one count was recorded for this clone. This sequence joins TRBV5-1 and TRBJ1-2; 7 bases agree with TRBD1. Germline V gene sequence: CDR1 SGHRS, CDR2 YFSETQ. J was trimmed by 6 bases and V by 0 bases; bases with no gene match: 2. The CDR3 contains 13 residues. The CDR3 DNA reads TGCGCCAGCAGCTTGGGAGGGGGCCATGGCTACACCTTC. Residues: CASSLGGGHGYTF.

The chain joins TRBV19 to TRBJ2-5; 9 bases are shared with TRBD1. The V segment lost 2 bases and the J segment 4 bases; nucleotides outside the gene matches: 5. The CDR3 runs to 15 residues. The germline CDR1 and CDR2 sequences are LNHDA and SQIVND (reference sequence). The CDR3 nucleotides read TGTGCCAGTAGTATATGGGACAGGGTAGGAGAGACCCAGTACTTC. This codes for CASSIWDRVGETQYF.

This clone has only a few counts. Other DNA sequences from this sample encode an identical CDR3 as well. The chain combines TRBV12-5 with TRBJ2-1; tentative D call: TRBD2 (5 bases). With 6 bases removed from V and 0 bases from J, the gap between germline ends came to 9 bases. From germline, CDR1 is LGHNT and CDR2 FRNRAP. The CDR3 extends over 14 amino acids. CDR3 nucleotide sequence: TGTGCTAGTGGCTTGACTAACTCCTACAATGAGCAGTTCTTC. This translates into CASGLTNSYNEQFF.

This clone has just a few counts. This chain uses TRBV7-9 with TRBJ1-1, with 7 nucleotides matching TRBD1. The CDR3 runs 13 residues. V was pared by 7 bases and J by 5 bases, with 7 bases of the junction left unmatched. Germline V gives CDR1 SEHNR, CDR2 FQNEAQ (reference sequence). In DNA, the CDR3 is TGTGCCAGCACCATGACAGGGCAGACTGAAGCTTTCTTT. Encoded protein: CASTMTGQTEAFF.

The chain is built from TRBV11-3 and TRBJ2-7; 8 bases fit TRBD1. The CDR3 runs to 15 residues. With 4 bases clipped from V and 3 bases from J, the junction kept 8 bases outside the gene matches. From germline, CDR1 is SGHNT and CDR2 YENEEA. The CDR3 bases are TGTGCCAGCAGCTCCACCGGACAGGGTTTCTACGAGCAGTACTTC. This encodes CASSSTGQGFYEQYF.

V is TRBV6-5 and J is TRBJ1-2; tentatively, D is TRBD1 (6 bases). With 2 bases removed from V and 2 bases from J, the gap between germline ends came to 12 bases. Germline CDR1 MNHEY, CDR2 SVGAGI. The CDR3 contains 15 residues. In DNA form, the CDR3 reads TGTGCCAGCAGTTACGGACAGCGTACGAACTATGGCTACACCTTC. It encodes CASSYGQRTNYGYTF.

This clone was seen only a few times. The J gene is TRBJ2-7, the V gene TRBV9; possible D gene TRBD1, 5 bases. Per germline, CDR1 SGDLS and CDR2 YYNGEE. CDR3 length: 15 amino acids. The V end lost 0 bases, the J end lost 4 bases, and 14 bases lay between the germline ends. CDR3 sequence reads: CASSVVPGPPYEQYF. Here the CDR3 DNA reads TGTGCCAGCAGCGTAGTCCCAGGGCCCCCTTACGAGCAGTACTTC.

The chain joins TRBV3-1 (or the pseudogene TRBV3-2) to TRBJ2-7, with TRBD1 as a possible D gene (5 bases). CDR1 is LGHDT and CDR2 is YNNKEL in the germline V gene (reference sequence). The CDR3 has 14 amino acids. Trimming pared 0 bases from V and 3 bases from J, leaving 9 bases between. CDR3 DNA: TGTGCCAGCAGCCAAGAGAGGCAGGGCTACGAGCAGTACTTC. Amino acids: CASSQERQGYEQYF.

The V and J genes are TRBV29-1 and TRBJ2-5; no firm D call. Germline V gives CDR1 SQVTM, CDR2 ANQGSEA. The CDR3 has 12 residues. Trimming shortened V by 4 bases and J by 5 bases, and 11 bases separated the two germline ends. CDR3: CSVVQPPETQYF. CDR3 DNA sequence: TGCAGCGTTGTACAACCTCCGGAGACCCAGTACTTC.

The chain uses TRBV10-2 and TRBJ2-7; a possible D gene is TRBD2 (5 bases). The CDR3 runs to 15 residues. Per the germline V gene, CDR1 is WSHSY and CDR2 is SAAADI. V was shortened by 4 bases and J by 0 bases, with 13 bases between the two germline ends. The CDR3 is CASSGRTQLSYEQYF. The CDR3 DNA is TGCGCCAGCAGTGGTCGGACTCAACTCTCCTACGAGCAGTACTTC.

This chain uses TRBV30 with TRBJ2-3; 8 bases match TRBD2. Trimming removed 2 bases from V and 14 bases from J; junction bases left unmatched: 12. The CDR3 covers 13 residues. CDR1 and CDR2 from the germline V gene are GTSNPN and SVGIG (reference sequence). The CDR3 sequence: CAWSPPGTRVGYF. The CDR3 nucleotides read TGTGCCTGGAGTCCCCCCGGGACTAGGGTTGGGTATTTT. The full variable domain, its missing parts supplied by reference TRBV30 and TRBJ2-3, is SQTIHQWPATLVQPVGSPLSLECTVEGTSNPNLYWYRQAAGRGLQLLFYSVGIGQISSEVPQNLSASRPQDRQFILSSKKLLLSDSGFYLCAWSPPGTRVGYFGPGTRLTVL.

V and J are TRBV15 and TRBJ2-5; TRBD2 matches at 11 bases. Looked up from germline, CDR1 is LNHNV and CDR2 is YYDKDF (reference sequence). With 6 bases clipped from V and 5 bases from J, the junction kept 5 bases outside the gene matches. The CDR3 has 14 residues. The CDR3 sequence is CATSSGGAGETQYF. The CDR3, as DNA: TGTGCCACCAGTAGCGGGGGGGCGGGCGAGACCCAGTACTTC.

The chain combines TRBV2 with TRBJ2-7; TRBD1 is a possible D gene (6 bases). The CDR3 totals 15 residues. V was trimmed by 1 base and J by 0 bases, leaving 10 bases between them. Germline V gene lookup returns CDR1 SNHLY and CDR2 FYNNEI. The CDR3 loop is CASSEGQAYSYEQYF. The CDR3 nucleotides are TGTGCCAGCAGTGAAGGACAGGCTTACTCCTACGAGCAGTACTTC.

This clone came up once. This chain links TRBV7-9 with TRBJ2-6, with D maybe TRBD2 (6 bases). The CDR3 is 18 residues long. V lost 7 bases and J 0 bases, leaving 19 bases between the germline ends. From germline, CDR1 is SEHNR and CDR2 FQNEAQ (reference sequence). The CDR3: CASTYPRGGISGANVLTF. CDR3 DNA sequence: TGTGCCAGCACGTACCCTCGGGGAGGAATCTCTGGGGCCAACGTCCTGACTTTC.

The V gene is TRBV9, the J gene TRBJ2-2; 8 bases are shared with TRBD2. Germline V gene sequence: CDR1 SGDLS, CDR2 YYNGEE. The CDR3 is 15 residues long. The V segment lost 2 bases and the J segment 5 bases; nucleotides outside the gene matches: 5. The CDR3 nucleotides are TGTGCCAGCAGCGTCATAGCGGGGTCAACCGGGGAGCTGTTTTTT. It codes for CASSVIAGSTGELFF.

The rearrangement links TRBV11-2 to TRBJ2-3; a possible D gene is TRBD2 (6 bases). The CDR3 has 16 amino acids. Trimming cost V 3 bases and J 2 bases, with 15 bases left between them. Per the germline V gene, CDR1 is SGHAT and CDR2 is FQNNGV. The CDR3 DNA sequence: TGTGCCAGCAGCTTTACCGGGACTCCTCACACAGATACGCAGTATTTT. Amino acid sequence: CASSFTGTPHTDTQYF.